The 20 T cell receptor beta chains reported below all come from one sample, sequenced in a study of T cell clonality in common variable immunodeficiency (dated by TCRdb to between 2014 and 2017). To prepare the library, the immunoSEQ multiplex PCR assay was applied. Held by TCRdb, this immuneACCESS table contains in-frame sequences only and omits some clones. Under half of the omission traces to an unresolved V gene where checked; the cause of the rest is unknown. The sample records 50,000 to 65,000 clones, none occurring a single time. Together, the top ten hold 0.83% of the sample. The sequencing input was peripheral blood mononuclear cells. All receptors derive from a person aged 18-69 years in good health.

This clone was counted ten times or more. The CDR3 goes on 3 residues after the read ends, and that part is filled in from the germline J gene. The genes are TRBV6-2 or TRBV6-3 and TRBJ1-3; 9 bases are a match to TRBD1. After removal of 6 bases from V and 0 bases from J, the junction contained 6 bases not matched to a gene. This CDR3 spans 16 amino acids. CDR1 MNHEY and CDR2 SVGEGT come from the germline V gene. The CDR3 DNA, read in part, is TGTGCCAGCAGAGGGACAGGGACAAGCTCTGGAAACACC. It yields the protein CASRGTGTSSGNT. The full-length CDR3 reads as CASRGTGTSSGNTIYF.

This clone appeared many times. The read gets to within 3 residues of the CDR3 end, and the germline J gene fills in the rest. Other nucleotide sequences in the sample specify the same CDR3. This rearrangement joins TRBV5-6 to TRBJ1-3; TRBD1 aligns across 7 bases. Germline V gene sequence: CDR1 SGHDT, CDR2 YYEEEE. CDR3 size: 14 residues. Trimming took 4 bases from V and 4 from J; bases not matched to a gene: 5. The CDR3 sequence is CASSLTDRGNTIYF. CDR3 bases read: TGTGCCAGCAGCCTTACGGACAGGGGAAACACC.

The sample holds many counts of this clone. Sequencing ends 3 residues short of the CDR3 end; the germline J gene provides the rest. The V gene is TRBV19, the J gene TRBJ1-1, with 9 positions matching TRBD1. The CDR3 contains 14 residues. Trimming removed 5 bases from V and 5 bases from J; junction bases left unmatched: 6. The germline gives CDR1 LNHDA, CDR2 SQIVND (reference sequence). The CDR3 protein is CASSHRDRVTEAFF. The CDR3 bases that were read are TGTGCCAGTAGTCATCGGGACAGGGTGACTGAA. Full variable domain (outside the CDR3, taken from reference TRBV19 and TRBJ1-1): DGGITQSPKYLFRKEGQNVTLSCEQNLNHDAMYWYRQDPGQGLRLIYYSQIVNDFQKGDIAEGYSVSREKKESFPLTVTSAQKNPTAFYLCASSHRDRVTEAFFGQGTRLTVV.

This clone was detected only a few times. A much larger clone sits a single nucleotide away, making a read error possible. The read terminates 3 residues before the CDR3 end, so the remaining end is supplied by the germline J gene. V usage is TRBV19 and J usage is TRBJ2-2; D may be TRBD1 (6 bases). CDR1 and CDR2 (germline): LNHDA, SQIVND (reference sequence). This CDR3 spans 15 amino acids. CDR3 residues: CASSIFSRGDEKLFF. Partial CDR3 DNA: TGTGCCAGTAGTATCTTTTCCAGGGGTGATGAAAAG.

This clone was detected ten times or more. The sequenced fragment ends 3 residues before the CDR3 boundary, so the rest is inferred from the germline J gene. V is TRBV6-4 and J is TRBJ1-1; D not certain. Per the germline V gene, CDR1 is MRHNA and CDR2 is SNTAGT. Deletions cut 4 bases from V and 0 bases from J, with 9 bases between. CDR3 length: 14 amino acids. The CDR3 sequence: CASSVQFMNTEAFF. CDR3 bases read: TGTGCCAGCAGTGTCCAGTTCATGAACACTGAA.

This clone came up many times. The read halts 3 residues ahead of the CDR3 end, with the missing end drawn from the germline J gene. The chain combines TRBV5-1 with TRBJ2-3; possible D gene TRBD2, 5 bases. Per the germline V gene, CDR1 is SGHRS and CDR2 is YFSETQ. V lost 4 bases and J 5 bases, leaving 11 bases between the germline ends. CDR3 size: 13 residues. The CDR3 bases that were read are TGCGCCAGCAGCGGCCCGGGGAAAGATACG. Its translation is CASSGPGKDT. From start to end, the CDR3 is CASSGPGKDTQYF.

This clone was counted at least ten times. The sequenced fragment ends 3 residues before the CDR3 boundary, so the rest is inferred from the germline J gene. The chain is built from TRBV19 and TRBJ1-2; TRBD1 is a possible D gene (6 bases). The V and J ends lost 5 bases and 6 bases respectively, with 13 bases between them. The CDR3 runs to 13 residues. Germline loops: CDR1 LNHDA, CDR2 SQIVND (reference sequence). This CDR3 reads CASSPQQGDGYTF. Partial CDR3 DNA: TGTGCCAGTAGTCCCCAACAGGGAGATGGC.

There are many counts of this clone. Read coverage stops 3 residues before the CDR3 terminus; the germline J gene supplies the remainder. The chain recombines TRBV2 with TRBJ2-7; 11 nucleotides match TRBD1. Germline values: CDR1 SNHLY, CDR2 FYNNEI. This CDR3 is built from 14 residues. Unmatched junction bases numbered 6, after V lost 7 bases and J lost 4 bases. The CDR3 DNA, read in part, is TGTGCCAGCACCACCGGGACAGGGGGTTACGAG. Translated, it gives CASTTGTGGYE. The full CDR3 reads CASTTGTGGYEQYF.

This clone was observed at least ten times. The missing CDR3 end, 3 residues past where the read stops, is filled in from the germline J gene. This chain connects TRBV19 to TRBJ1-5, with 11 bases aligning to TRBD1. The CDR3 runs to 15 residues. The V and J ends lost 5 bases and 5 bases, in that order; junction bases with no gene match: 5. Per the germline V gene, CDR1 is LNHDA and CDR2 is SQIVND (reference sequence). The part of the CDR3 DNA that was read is TGTGCCAGTAGTCCGGACAGGGGGCCTTATCAGCCC. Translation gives CASSPDRGPYQP. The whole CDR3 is CASSPDRGPYQPQHF.

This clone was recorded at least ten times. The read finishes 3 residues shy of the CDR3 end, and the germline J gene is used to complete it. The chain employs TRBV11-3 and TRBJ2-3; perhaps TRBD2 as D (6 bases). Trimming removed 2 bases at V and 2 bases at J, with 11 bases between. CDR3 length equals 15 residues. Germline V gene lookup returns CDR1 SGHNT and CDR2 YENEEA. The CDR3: CASSLTGLLTDTQYF. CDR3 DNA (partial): TGTGCCAGCAGCTTAACGGGACTGCTCACAGATACG.

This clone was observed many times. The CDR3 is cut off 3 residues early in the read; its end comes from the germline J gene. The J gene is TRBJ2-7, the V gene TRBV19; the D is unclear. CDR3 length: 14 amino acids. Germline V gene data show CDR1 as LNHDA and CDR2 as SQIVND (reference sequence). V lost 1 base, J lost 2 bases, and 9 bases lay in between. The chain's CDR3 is CASSIGLSPYEQYF. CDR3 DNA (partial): TGTGCCAGTAGTATAGGTCTCTCCCCCTACGAG. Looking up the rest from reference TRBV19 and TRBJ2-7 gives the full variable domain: DGGITQSPKYLFRKEGQNVTLSCEQNLNHDAMYWYRQDPGQGLRLIYYSQIVNDFQKGDIAEGYSVSREKKESFPLTVTSAQKNPTAFYLCASSIGLSPYEQYFGPGTRLTVT.

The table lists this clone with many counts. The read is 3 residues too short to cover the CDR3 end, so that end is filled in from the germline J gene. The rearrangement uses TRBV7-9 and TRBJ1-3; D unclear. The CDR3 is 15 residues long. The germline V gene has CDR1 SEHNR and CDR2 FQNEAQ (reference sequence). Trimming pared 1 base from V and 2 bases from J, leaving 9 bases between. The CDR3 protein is CASSLDGRAGNTIYF. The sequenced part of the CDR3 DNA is TGTGCCAGCAGCTTAGACGGAAGGGCTGGAAACACC.

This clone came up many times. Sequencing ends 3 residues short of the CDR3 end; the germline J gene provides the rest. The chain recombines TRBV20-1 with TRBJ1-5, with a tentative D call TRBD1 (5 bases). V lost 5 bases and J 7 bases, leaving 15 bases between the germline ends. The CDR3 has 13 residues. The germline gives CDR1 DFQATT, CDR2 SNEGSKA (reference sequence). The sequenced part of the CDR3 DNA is TGCAGTGCTGGTCGGGCGCAGGGACAGCCC. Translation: CSAGRAQGQP. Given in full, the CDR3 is CSAGRAQGQPQHF.

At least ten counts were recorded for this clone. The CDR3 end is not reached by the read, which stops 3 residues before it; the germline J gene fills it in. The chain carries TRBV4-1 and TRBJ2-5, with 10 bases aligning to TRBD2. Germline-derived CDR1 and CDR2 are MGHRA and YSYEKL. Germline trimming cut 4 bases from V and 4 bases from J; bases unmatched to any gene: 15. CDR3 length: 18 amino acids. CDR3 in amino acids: CASSREPSGSMDRETQYF. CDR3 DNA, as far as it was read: TGCGCCAGCAGCCGGGAGCCTAGCGGGAGTATGGACAGAGAGACC.

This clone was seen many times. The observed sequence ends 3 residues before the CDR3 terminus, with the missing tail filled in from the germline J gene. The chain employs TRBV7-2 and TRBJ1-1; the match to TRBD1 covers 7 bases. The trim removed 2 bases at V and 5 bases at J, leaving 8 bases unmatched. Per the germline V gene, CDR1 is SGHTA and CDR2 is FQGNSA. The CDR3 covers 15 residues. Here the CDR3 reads CASSLRRGQGTEAFF. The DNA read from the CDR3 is TGTGCCAGCAGCTTAAGGAGGGGGCAGGGTACTGAA. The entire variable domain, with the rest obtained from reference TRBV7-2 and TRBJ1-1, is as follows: GAGVSQSPSNKVTEKGKDVELRCDPISGHTALYWYRQSLGQGLEFLIYFQGNSAPDKSGLPSDRFSAERTGGSVSTLTIQRTQQEDSAVYLCASSLRRGQGTEAFFGQGTRLTVV.

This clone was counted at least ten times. The part of the CDR3 DNA that was read is TGTGCCAGCAGTGAGTCCGTCGCGGCTTCACCC. Protein sequence: CASSESVAASP. Given in full, the CDR3 is CASSESVAASPLHF. The V gene is TRBV6-4, the J gene TRBJ1-6; D is ambiguous. The read halts 3 residues ahead of the CDR3 end, with the missing end drawn from the germline J gene. The CDR3 covers 14 residues. Germline V gene data show CDR1 as MRHNA and CDR2 as SNTAGT. Trimming cost V 3 bases and J 9 bases, with 12 bases left between them.

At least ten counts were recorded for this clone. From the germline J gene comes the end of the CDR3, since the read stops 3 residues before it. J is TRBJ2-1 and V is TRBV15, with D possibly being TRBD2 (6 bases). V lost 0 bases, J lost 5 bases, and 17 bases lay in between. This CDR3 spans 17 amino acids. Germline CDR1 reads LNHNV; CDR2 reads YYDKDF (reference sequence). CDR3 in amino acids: CATSRDSAGPFDNEQFF. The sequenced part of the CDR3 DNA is TGTGCCACCAGCAGAGATAGTGCGGGGCCCTTTGACAATGAG.

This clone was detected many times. Incomplete CDR3 DNA: TGTGCCAGAAGTTATTACCGGGACAAGCTTTCGTCCGGGGAG. Translation gives CARSYYRDKLSSGE. The CDR3 as a whole reads CARSYYRDKLSSGELFF. The chain employs TRBV5-3 and TRBJ2-2, with a possible D match to TRBD1 (6 bases). From the germline J gene comes the end of the CDR3, since the read stops 3 residues before it. TRBV5-3 is given ORF status, its function remaining uncertain. The CDR3 sequence is 17 residues long. The V gene lost 5 bases and the J gene lost 6 bases, with 23 bases spanning the gap.

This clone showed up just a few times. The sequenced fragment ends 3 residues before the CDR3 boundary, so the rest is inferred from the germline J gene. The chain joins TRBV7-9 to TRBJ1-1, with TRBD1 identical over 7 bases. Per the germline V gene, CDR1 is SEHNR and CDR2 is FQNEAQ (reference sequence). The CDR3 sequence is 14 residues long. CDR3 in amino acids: CASSSEDRVETAFF. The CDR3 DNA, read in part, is TGTGCCAGCAGCTCAGAAGACAGGGTAGAGACA.

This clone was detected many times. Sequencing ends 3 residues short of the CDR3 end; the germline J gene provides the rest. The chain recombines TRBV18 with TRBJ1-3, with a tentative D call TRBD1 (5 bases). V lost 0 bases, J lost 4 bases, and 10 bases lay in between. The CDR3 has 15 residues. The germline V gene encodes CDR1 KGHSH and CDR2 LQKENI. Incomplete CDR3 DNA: TGTGCCAGCTCACCACCCATCGGGGGAGGAAACACC. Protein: CASSPPIGGGNT. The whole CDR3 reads CASSPPIGGGNTIYF.